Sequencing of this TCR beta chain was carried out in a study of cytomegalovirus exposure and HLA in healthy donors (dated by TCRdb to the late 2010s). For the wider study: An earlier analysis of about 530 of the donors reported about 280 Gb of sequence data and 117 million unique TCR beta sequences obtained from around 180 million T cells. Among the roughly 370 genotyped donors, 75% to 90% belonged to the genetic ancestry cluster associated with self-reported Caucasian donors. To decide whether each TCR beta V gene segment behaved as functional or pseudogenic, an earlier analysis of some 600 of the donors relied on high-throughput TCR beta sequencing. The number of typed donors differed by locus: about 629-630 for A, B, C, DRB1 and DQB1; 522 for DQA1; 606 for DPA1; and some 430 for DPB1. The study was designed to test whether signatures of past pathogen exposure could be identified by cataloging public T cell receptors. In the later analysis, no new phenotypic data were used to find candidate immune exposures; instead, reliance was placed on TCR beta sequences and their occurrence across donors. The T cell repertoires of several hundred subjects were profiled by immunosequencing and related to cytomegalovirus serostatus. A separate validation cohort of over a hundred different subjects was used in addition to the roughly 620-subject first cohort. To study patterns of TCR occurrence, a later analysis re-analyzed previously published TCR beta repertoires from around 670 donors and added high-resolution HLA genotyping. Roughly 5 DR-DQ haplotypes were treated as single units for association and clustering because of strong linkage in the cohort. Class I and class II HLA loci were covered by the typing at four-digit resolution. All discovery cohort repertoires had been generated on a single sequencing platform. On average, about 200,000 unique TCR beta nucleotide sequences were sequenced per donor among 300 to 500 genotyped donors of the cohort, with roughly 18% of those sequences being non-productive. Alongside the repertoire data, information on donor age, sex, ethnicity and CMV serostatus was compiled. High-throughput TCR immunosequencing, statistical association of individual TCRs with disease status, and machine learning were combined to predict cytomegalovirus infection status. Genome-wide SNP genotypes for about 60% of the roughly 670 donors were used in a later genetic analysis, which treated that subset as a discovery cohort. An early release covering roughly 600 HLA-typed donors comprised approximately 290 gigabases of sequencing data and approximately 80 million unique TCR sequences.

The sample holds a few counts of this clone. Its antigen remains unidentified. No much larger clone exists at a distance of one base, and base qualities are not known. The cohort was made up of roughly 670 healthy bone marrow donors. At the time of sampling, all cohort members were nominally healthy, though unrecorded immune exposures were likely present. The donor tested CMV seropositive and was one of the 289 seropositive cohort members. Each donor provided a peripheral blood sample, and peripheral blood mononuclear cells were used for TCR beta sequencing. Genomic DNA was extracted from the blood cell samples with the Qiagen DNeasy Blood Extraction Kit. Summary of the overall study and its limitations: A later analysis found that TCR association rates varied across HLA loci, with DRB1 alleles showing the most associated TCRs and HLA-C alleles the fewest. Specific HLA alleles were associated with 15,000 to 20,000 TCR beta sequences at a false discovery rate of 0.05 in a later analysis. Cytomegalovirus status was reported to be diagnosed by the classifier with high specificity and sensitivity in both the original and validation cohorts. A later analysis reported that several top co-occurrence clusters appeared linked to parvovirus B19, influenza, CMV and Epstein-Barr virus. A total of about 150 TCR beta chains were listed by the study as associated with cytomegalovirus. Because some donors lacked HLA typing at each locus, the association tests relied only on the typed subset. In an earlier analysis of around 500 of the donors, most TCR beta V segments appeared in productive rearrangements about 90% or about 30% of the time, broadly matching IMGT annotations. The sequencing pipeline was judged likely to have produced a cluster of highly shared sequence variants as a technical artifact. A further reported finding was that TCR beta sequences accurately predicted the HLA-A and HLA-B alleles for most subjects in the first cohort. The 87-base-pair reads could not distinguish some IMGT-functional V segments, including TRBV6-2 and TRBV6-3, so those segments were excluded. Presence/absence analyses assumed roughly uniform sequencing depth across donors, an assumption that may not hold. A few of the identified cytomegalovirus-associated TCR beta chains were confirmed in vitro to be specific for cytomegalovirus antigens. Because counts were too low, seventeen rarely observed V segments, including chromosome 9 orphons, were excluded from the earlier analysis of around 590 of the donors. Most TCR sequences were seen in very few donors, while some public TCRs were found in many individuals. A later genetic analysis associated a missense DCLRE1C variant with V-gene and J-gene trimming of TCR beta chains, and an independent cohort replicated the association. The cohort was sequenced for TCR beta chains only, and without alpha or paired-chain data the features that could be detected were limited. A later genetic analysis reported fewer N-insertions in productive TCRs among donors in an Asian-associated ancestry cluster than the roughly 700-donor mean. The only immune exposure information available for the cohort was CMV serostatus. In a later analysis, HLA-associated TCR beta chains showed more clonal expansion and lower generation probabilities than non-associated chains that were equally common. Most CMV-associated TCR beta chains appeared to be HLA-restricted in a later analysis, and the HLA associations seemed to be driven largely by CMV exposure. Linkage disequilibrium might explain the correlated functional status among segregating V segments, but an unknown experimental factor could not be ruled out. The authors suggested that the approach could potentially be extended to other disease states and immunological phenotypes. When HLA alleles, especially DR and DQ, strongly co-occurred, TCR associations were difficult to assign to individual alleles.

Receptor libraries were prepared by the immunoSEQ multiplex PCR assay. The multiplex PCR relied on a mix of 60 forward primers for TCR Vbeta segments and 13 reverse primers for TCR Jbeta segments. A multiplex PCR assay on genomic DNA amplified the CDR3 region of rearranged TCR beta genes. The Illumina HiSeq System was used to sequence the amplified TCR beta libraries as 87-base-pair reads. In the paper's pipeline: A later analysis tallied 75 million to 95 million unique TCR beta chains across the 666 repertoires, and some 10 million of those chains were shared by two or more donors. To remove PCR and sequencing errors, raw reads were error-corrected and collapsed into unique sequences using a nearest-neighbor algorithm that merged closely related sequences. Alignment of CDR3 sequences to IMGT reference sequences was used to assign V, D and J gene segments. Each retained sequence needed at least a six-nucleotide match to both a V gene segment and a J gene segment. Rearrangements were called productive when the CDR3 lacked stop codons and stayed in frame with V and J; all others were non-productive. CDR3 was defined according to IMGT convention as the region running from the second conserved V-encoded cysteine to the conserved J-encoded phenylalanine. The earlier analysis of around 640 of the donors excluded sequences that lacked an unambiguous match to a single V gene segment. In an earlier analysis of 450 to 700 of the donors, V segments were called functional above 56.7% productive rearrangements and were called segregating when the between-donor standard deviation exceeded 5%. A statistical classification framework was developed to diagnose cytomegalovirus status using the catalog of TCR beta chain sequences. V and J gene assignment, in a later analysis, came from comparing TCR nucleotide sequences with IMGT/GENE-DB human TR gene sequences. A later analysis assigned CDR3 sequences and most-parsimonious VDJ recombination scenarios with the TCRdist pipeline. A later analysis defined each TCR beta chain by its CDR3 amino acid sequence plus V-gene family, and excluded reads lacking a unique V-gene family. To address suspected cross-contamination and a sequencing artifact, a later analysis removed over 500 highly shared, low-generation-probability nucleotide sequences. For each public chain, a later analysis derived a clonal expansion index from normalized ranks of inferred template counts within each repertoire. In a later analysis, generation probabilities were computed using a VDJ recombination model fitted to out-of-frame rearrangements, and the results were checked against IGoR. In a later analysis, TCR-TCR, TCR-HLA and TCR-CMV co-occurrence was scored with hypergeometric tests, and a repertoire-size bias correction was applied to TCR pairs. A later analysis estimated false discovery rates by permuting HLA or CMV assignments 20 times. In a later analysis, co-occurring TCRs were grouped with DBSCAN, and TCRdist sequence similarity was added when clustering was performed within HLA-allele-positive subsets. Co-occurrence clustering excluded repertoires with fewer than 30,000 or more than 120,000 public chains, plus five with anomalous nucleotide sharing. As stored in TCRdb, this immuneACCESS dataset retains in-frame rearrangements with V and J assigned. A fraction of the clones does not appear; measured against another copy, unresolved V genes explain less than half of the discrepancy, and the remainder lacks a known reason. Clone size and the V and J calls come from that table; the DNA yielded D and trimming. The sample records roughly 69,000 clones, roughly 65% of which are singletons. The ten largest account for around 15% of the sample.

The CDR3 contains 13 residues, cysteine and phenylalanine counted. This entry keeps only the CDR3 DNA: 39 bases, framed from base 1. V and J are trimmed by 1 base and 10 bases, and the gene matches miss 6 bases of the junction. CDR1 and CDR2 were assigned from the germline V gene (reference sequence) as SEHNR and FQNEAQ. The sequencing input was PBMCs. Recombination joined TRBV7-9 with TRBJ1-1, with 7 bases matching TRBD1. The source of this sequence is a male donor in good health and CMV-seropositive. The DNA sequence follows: TGTGCCAGCAGCTTAGTTGAGACAGGGCGAGCTTTCTTT. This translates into CASSLVETGRAFF.